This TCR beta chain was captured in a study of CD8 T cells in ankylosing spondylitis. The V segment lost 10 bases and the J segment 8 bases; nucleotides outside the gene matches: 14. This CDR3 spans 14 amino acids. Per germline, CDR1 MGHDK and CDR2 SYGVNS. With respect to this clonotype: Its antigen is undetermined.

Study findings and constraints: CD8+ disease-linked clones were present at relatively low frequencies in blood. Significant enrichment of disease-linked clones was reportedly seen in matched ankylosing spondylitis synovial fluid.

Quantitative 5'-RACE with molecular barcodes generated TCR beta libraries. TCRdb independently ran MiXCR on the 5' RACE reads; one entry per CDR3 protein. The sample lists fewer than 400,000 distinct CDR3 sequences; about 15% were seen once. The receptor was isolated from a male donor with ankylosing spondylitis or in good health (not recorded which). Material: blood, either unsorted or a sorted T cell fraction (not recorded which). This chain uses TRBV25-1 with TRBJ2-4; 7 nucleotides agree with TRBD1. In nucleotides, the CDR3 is TGTGCCAACAACTTCGGGACAGCCTGGGACATTCAGTACTTC. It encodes CANNFGTAWDIQYF.